This TCR beta chain is drawn from a study of technical replicates of blood from a few donors. V was pared by 6 bases and J by 8 bases, with 8 bases between. This CDR3 has 11 residues. Germline loops: CDR1 KGHSH, CDR2 LQKENI. Profiled with immunoSEQ multiplex PCR; TCRdb holds only in-frame clones, not every one. The sample has about 76,000 clones, 94% seen once. The TCR comes from a human donor in good health. The chain uses TRBV18 and TRBJ2-1, with D uncertain. The specimen was T cells isolated from PBMCs. CDR3 bases: TGTGCCAGCTCCCCATCCGATGAGCAGTTCTTC. It translates to CASSPSDEQFF.